This T cell receptor (beta chain) was sequenced in a study of human T cells and chemical hapten exposure. For the library, individual cDNA molecules each received unique molecular identifiers. Source study methods: TCRs per sample had a median of about 100,000 and ranged from about 23,224 to 750,000. TCRdb passed the RACE reads through MiXCR, listing each CDR3 protein once. TCRdb, rather than the study authors, made the V and J calls. The sample consists of 140,000 or so distinct CDR3 sequences, 12% of them appearing once. The study's findings and limits: The formation of large CDR3 similarity clusters by expanded TCRs significantly exceeded that of controls.

The CDR3 spans 11 residues. CDR1 ENHRY and CDR2 SYGVKD come from the germline V gene. J gave up 9 bases and V 8 bases, and 4 bases lay outside the gene matches. Specified time point: patch test 2, 6 weeks after DPC sensitization. Indicated treatment: therapeutic diphenylcyclopropenone sensitization with weekly scalp DPC. People who gave samples had alopecia, were 18 to 70 years old, and were suitable for DPC. This clonotype has ten or more counts. Its antigen is not known. This sequence joins TRBV10-3 and TRBJ2-1, with 7 bases that match TRBD2. This specimen consisted of whole blood, obtained in connection with sensitization to the hapten diphenylcyclopropenone (DPC). The TCR comes from a woman in her fifties or sixties with alopecia areata. Some clones in this sample may be carry-over from other donors' samples. The CDR3 loop reads CAIRGVTEQFF. The CDR3 nucleotides are TGTGCCATCCGGGGGGTGACTGAGCAGTTCTTC.